This TCR beta chain was sequenced during a study of CD8 T cells in ankylosing spondylitis. Quantitative 5'-RACE with molecular barcodes generated TCR beta libraries. TCRdb passed the 5' RACE reads through MiXCR, listing each CDR3 protein once. This sample has more than 400,000 distinct CDR3 sequences, with 5.3% found just once. This clonotype was recorded many times. As yet, its antigen is unknown. The CDR3 covers 16 residues. Germline assignment: CDR1 SGHDT and CDR2 YYEEEE. V lost 4 bases to trimming and J lost 1 base; unmatched junction nucleotides: 11. Findings and caveats of the study: In peripheral blood, disease-linked CD8+ clones occurred at relatively low frequencies. Disease-linked clones reportedly showed significant enrichment in matched ankylosing spondylitis synovial fluid. Ankylosing spondylitis blood seemed to carry a telltale TCR beta motif made of several highly homologous variants. A number of the motif variants had already been described in reactive arthritis synovial fluid and blood.

Sample: blood, either unsorted or a sorted T cell fraction (not recorded which). The gene calls are TRBV5-6 and TRBJ2-7, with TRBD1 identical over 7 bases. The TCR sequence derives from a male donor with ankylosing spondylitis. CDR3: CASSQTLTGLSYEQYF. The DNA for the CDR3 is TGTGCCAGCAGCCAAACCTTGACAGGGCTTTCCTACGAGCAGTACTTC.